These 25 T cell receptor beta chains share one sample of origin, sequenced in a study of CD8 T cells in ankylosing spondylitis. MiXCR was run by TCRdb on the 5' RACE reads, yielding one entry per CDR3 protein. The sample holds around 88,000 distinct CDR3 sequences, 8.5% to 9% seen once. The sample was blood, either unsorted or a sorted T cell fraction (not recorded which). These TCRs come from a male donor with ankylosing spondylitis or in good health (not recorded which).

In this sample, this clonotype turned up many times. The chain has TRBV15 and TRBJ1-2, with 8 bases identical to TRBD1. The CDR3 sequence is 15 residues long. V trimming: 5 bases; J trimming: 3 bases; junction bases outside the gene matches: 8. Per the germline V gene, CDR1 is LNHNV and CDR2 is YYDKDF (reference sequence). The CDR3 loop is CATSGTTGEDYGYTF. CDR3 DNA sequence: TGTGCCACCAGCGGGACGACAGGGGAGGACTATGGCTACACCTTC.

Ten or more counts support this clonotype. The chain combines TRBV20-1 with TRBJ1-2; D is unresolved. Trimming stripped 5 bases from V and 1 base from J, with 5 bases between. Germline CDR1 and CDR2: DFQATT and SNEGSKA (reference sequence). CDR3 length equals 11 residues. CDR3 sequence: CSAVNNYGYTF. The CDR3 nucleotides are TGCAGTGCTGTCAATAACTATGGCTACACCTTC.

In its sample, this clonotype was seen many times. V usage is TRBV9 and J usage is TRBJ2-2, with D possibly being TRBD1 (5 bases). Trimming stripped 3 bases from V and 6 bases from J, with 9 bases between. This CDR3 spans 13 amino acids. Germline V CDR1 and CDR2: SGDLS, YYNGEE. The CDR3 region is CASSGQRPGELFF. CDR3 DNA sequence: TGTGCCAGCAGCGGACAGCGTCCCGGGGAGCTGTTTTTT.

This clonotype appeared many times. The genes are TRBV12-3 or TRBV12-4 and TRBJ2-3, with TRBD1 as a possible D gene (6 bases). There are 16 residues in the CDR3. V gave up 6 bases and J gave up 4 bases, with 20 bases separating them. CDR3: CASRPGSRGRADTQYF. The DNA for the CDR3 is TGTGCCAGCAGACCTGGGTCCAGGGGAAGGGCAGATACGCAGTATTTT.

This clonotype was counted ten times or more. This sequence joins TRBV28 and TRBJ1-1, with a weak D call TRBD1 (6 bases). The germline V gene encodes CDR1 MDHEN and CDR2 SYDVKM. CDR3 length: 14 amino acids. Trimming shortened V by 1 base and J by 6 bases, and 12 bases separated the two germline ends. The DNA for the CDR3 is TGTGCCAGCAGTTTATCCCAGGGGAGCGCTGAAGCTTTCTTT. Residues: CASSLSQGSAEAFF.

The V call is TRBV12-2, the J call TRBJ1-1. TRBV12-2 is shown as a pseudogene. The CDR3 runs 10 residues. In DNA form, the CDR3 reads TGTGCAAGCCGCAAATCGGAAGCTTTCTTT. It specifies CASRKSEAFF.

This clonotype has a count of ten or more. V usage is TRBV6-2 or TRBV6-3 and J usage is TRBJ2-5; no firm D call. V lost 2 bases and J lost 6, with 16 bases in between. Germline V gene lookup returns CDR1 MNHEY and CDR2 SVGEGT. This CDR3 spans 15 amino acids. The CDR3 here is CASSYASSVFQTQYF. In DNA form, the CDR3 reads TGTGCCAGCAGTTACGCTAGTTCGGTGTTCCAGACCCAGTACTTC.

This clonotype occurred a few times. The chain links TRBV18 to TRBJ1-1, with D possibly matching TRBD1 (6 bases). Trimming removed 5 bases from V and 3 bases from J, with 10 bases in between. There are 13 residues in the CDR3. CDR1 is KGHSH and CDR2 is LQKENI in the germline V gene. As DNA, the CDR3 is TGTGCCAGCTCAAACACAGGGCACACTGAAGCTTTCTTT. It specifies CASSNTGHTEAFF.

The J gene is TRBJ1-3, the V gene TRBV2; D might be TRBD1 (6 bases). Trimming pared 10 bases from V and 0 bases from J, leaving 16 bases between. The CDR3 consists of 15 residues. The germline V gene encodes CDR1 SNHLY and CDR2 FYNNEI. The CDR3 sequence is CATPKGGHSGNTIYF. CDR3 sequence (DNA): TGTGCCACCCCAAAGGGGGGGCACTCTGGAAACACCATATATTTT.

This clonotype was seen only a few times. The genes are TRBV6-5 and TRBJ2-2; D may be TRBD2 (6 bases). V was trimmed by 4 bases and J by 5 bases, leaving 17 bases between them. The CDR3 runs 16 residues. Germline CDR1 reads MNHEY; CDR2 reads SVGAGI. CDR3 bases: TGTGCCAGCAGTTCTCCTTTGGGGGGACCTACCGGGGAGCTGTTTTTT. It translates to CASSSPLGGPTGELFF.

This clonotype was seen many times. The rearrangement uses TRBV29-1 and TRBJ2-1, with 10 bases that match TRBD1. CDR1 is SQVTM and CDR2 is ANQGSEA in the germline V gene. The trim removed 6 bases at V and 7 bases at J, leaving 9 bases unmatched. The CDR3 totals 14 residues. As DNA, the CDR3 is TGCAGCGTGACGCGACAGGGGGCGACGAATGAGCAGTTCTTC. It yields the protein CSVTRQGATNEQFF.

The chain has TRBV11-2 and TRBJ1-2; 7 bases map to TRBD1. The germline CDR1 and CDR2 sequences are SGHAT and FQNNGV. The V and J ends lost 0 bases and 7 bases, in that order; junction bases with no gene match: 11. This CDR3 is 16 amino acids long. CDR3 coding DNA: TGTGCCAGCAGCTTAGATCGAACAGGGGCTGGGTTTGGCTACACCTTC. Amino acid sequence: CASSLDRTGAGFGYTF.

In this sample, this clonotype turned up many times. This rearrangement joins TRBV3-1 to TRBJ1-2; D is ambiguous. The CDR3 length is 12 residues. The germline CDR1 and CDR2 sequences are LGHDT and YNNKEL (reference sequence). Trimming cost V 8 bases and J 8 bases, with 15 bases left between them. CDR3 sequence reads: CASRPVSGGYTF. The CDR3, as DNA: TGTGCCAGCCGACCTGTTTCCGGGGGCTACACCTTC. Supplemented by reference TRBV3-1 and TRBJ1-2, the full variable domain reads DTAVSQTPKYLVTQMGNDKSIKCEQNLGHDTMYWYKQDSKKFLKIMFSYNNKELIINETVPNRFSPKSPDKAHLNLHINSLELGDSAVYFCASRPVSGGYTFGSGTRLTVV.

The chain has TRBV7-9 and TRBJ2-1; no firm D call. The CDR3 extends over 13 amino acids. Deletions cut 7 bases from V and 0 bases from J, with 7 bases between. Germline lookup yields CDR1 SEHNR and CDR2 FQNEAQ (reference sequence). Here the CDR3 reads CASTGSSYNEQFF. Written as DNA, the CDR3 is TGTGCCAGCACCGGAAGCTCCTACAATGAGCAGTTCTTC.

The gene calls are TRBV7-9 and TRBJ1-3, with D uncertain. Trimming pared 5 bases from V and 1 base from J, leaving 12 bases between. This CDR3 has 15 amino acids. The germline gives CDR1 SEHNR, CDR2 FQNEAQ (reference sequence). Here the CDR3 reads CASSPITVSGNTIYF. The CDR3 nucleotides are TGTGCCAGCAGCCCCATCACGGTGTCTGGAAACACCATATATTTT.

In this sample, this clonotype turned up a few times. For the CDR3, the DNA is TGCAGTGTTGAGGCGAGGACTAGCGGCTACGAGCAGTACTTC. Protein sequence: CSVEARTSGYEQYF. The rearrangement links TRBV20-1 to TRBJ2-7; the match to TRBD2 covers 10 bases. Losses at the gene ends were 7 bases for V and 3 bases for J; bases not matched to a gene: 9. Germline-derived CDR1 and CDR2 are DFQATT and SNEGSKA (reference sequence). The CDR3 totals 14 residues.

This clonotype was observed many times. V is TRBV6-1 and J is TRBJ2-2, with unresolved D. The CDR3 is 13 amino acids. Germline CDR1 and CDR2: MNHNS and SASEGT. Trimming cost V 4 bases and J 5 bases, with 8 bases left between them. DNA for the CDR3: TGTGCCAGCAGTGGAACAGTAACCGGGGAGCTGTTTTTT. Translating gives CASSGTVTGELFF.

This clonotype was counted at least ten times. The rearrangement joins TRBV6-1 to TRBJ1-2; unclear D gene. The CDR3 has 15 amino acids. Germline assignment: CDR1 MNHNS and CDR2 SASEGT. Trimming cost V 1 base and J 2 bases, with 11 bases left between them. The CDR3 is CASSEGGFGNYGYTF. DNA for the CDR3: TGTGCCAGCAGTGAAGGGGGTTTCGGCAACTATGGCTACACCTTC.

This clonotype was seen at least ten times. J is TRBJ1-1 and V is TRBV5-1; D not resolved. Germline values: CDR1 SGHRS, CDR2 YFSETQ. The CDR3 loop spans 13 amino acids. Trimming removed 3 bases at V and 6 bases at J, with 12 bases between. The CDR3: CASSSDGRAEAFF. The CDR3 DNA follows: TGCGCCAGCAGCTCGGACGGGCGAGCTGAAGCTTTCTTT.

This clonotype appeared many times. The chain employs TRBV5-1 and TRBJ2-7; D gene uncertain. Germline V gene lookup returns CDR1 SGHRS and CDR2 YFSETQ. V dropped 0 bases and J dropped 0 bases, with 13 bases sitting between them. CDR3 length: 16 residues. The CDR3 DNA is TGCGCCAGCAGCTTGGGCGCAGACGCGAGCTCCTACGAGCAGTACTTC. The encoded protein is CASSLGADASSYEQYF.

This chain joins TRBV20-1 and TRBJ2-7; perhaps TRBD2 as D (5 bases). The CDR3 consists of 12 residues. Germline V gene data show CDR1 as DFQATT and CDR2 as SNEGSKA (reference sequence). Trimming shortened V by 7 bases and J by 0 bases, and 10 bases separated the two germline ends. The CDR3 spells CSVAADSYEQYF. In nucleotides, the CDR3 is TGCAGTGTGGCAGCGGACTCCTACGAGCAGTACTTC.

This clonotype has just a few counts. The rearrangement uses TRBV7-2 and TRBJ2-7; TRBD1 or TRBD2 may be the D gene (5 bases each). Germline loops: CDR1 SGHTA, CDR2 FQGNSA. V lost 0 bases to trimming and J lost 5 bases, with 17 bases between them. The CDR3 covers 16 residues. CDR3 region: CASSLAFGAGRHEQYF. For the CDR3, the DNA is TGTGCCAGCAGCTTAGCGTTCGGGGCAGGGCGTCACGAGCAGTACTTC. The whole variable domain, remainder taken from reference TRBV7-2 and TRBJ2-7, is GAGVSQSPSNKVTEKGKDVELRCDPISGHTALYWYRQSLGQGLEFLIYFQGNSAPDKSGLPSDRFSAERTGGSVSTLTIQRTQQEDSAVYLCASSLAFGAGRHEQYFGPGTRLTVT.

This clonotype was recorded many times. The CDR3 nucleotides read TGCAGTGCCGAGACCGGGACTAGCGTCGGGGATGAGCAGTTCTTC. It codes for CSAETGTSVGDEQFF. The chain links TRBV20-1 to TRBJ2-1, with TRBD2 matching 10 bases. The V and J ends lost 6 bases and 8 bases, in that order; junction bases with no gene match: 13. Germline CDR1 and CDR2: DFQATT and SNEGSKA (reference sequence). The CDR3 has 15 residues.

CDR3 sequence reads: CASSLESSYNSPLHF. CDR3 in DNA: TGTGCCAGCAGCCTCGAGAGCTCCTATAATTCACCCCTCCACTTT. The chain links TRBV9 to TRBJ1-6; D is undetermined. CDR1 SGDLS and CDR2 YYNGEE come from the germline V gene. V was cut by 4 bases and J by 0 bases, with 8 bases left in between. The CDR3 has 15 residues.

At least ten counts were recorded for this clonotype. This chain links TRBV5-1 with TRBJ1-1; TRBD1 matches 8 bases. Germline V CDR1 and CDR2: SGHRS, YFSETQ. V lost 1 base, J lost 4 bases, and 18 bases stayed unmatched. The CDR3 consists of 19 residues. For the CDR3, the DNA is TGCGCCAGCAGCTTGAGCTCAGGGGGCGCAGGGTTTTGGAGCACTGAAGCTTTCTTT. Encoded protein: CASSLSSGGAGFWSTEAFF.